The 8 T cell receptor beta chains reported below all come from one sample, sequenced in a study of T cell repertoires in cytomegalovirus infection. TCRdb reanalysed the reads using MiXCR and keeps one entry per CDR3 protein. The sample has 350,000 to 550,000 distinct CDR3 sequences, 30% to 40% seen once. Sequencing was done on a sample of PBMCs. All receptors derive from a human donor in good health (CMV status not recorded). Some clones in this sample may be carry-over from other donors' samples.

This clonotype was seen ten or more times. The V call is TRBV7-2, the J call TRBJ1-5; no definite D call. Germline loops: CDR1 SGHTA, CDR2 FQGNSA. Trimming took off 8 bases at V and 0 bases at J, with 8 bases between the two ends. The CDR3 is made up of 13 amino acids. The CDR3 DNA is TGTGCCAGCGTTGCCGATAGCAATCAGCCCCAGCATTTT. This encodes CASVADSNQPQHF.

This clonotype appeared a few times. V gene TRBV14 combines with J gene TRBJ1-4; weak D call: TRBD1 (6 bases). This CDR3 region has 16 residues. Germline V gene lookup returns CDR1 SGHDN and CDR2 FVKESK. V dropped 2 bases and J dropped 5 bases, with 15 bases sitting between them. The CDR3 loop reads CASSQRADSQNEKLFF. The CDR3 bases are TGTGCCAGCAGCCAAAGGGCGGACAGCCAGAATGAAAAACTGTTTTTT. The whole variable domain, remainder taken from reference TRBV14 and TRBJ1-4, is EAGVTQFPSHSVIEKGQTVTLRCDPISGHDNLYWYRRVMGKEIKFLLHFVKESKQDESGMPNNRFLAERTGGTYSTLKVQPAELEDSGVYFCASSQRADSQNEKLFFGSGTQLSVL.

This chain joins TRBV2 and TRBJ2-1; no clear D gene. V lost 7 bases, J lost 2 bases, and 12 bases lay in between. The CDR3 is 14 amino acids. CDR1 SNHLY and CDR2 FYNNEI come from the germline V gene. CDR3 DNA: TGTGCCAGCACAGAAGGACGCGCCTACAATGAGCAGTTCTTC. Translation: CASTEGRAYNEQFF.

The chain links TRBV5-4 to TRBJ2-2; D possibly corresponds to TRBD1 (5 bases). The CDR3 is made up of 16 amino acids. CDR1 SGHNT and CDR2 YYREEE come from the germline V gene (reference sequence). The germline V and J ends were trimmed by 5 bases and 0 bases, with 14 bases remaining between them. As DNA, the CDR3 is TGTGCCAGCAGTCCTTGGGGCAGGACGAACACCGGGGAGCTGTTTTTT. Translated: CASSPWGRTNTGELFF.

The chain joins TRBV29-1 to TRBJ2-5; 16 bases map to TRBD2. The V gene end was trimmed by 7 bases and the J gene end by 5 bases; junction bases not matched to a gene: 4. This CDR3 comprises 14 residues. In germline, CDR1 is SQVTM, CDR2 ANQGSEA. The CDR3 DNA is TGCAGCGCCATGGGACTAGCGGGAGGGGAGACCCAGTACTTC. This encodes CSAMGLAGGETQYF.

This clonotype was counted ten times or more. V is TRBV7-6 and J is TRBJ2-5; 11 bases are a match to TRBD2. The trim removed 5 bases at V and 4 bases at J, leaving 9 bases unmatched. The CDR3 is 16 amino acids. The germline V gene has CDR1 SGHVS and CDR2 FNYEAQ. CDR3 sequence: CASSPHSGGAPETQYF. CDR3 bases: TGTGCCAGCAGCCCCCATAGCGGGGGGGCCCCAGAGACCCAGTACTTC.

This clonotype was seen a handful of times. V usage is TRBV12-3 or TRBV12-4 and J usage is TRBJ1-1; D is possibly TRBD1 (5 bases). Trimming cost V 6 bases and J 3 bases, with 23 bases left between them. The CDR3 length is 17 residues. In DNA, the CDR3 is TGTGCCAGCAGCAAGATTACCGGGACCCCTGGGGACACTGAAGCTTTCTTT. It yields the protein CASSKITGTPGDTEAFF.

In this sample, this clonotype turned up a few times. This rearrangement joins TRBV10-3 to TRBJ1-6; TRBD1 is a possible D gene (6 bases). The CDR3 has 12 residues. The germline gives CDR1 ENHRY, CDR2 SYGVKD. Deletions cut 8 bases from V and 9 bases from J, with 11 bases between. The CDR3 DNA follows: TGTGCCATCGGGACACCCGGTTCACCCCTCCACTTT. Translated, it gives CAIGTPGSPLHF.